These T cell receptor beta chains were read from a single sample in a study of T-cell reconstitution after alpha-beta-depleted transplantation in children. TCRdb redid the calling of the PCR reads with MiXCR, one entry per CDR3 protein. The sample shows approximately 220,000 distinct CDR3 sequences, under 20% of them seen only once. The sample was PBMCs, mostly from graft donor cells, taken 360 days after TCRalphabeta/CD19-depleted stem cell transplant. The receptors stem from a male patient under 10 years old who had a stem cell transplant for acute lymphoblastic leukemia, so the T cells may come from the graft donor. Both conserved end residues are part of each CDR3. A D gene is named only where the DNA matches it firmly. Only part of the rows carry a size: once, few, many, or a class if the clone is expanded.

DNA: TGTGCCAGCAGCCGGGTGTACGGACTCCAAGAGACCCAGTACTTC
CDR3: CASSRVYGLQETQYF
V: TRBV5-5
D: -
J: TRBJ2-5
size: many

DNA: TGTGCCAGCTCACCAGAAACAGGGGCCCAAGAGACCCAGTACTTC
CDR3: CASSPETGAQETQYF
V: TRBV18
D: TRBD1
J: TRBJ2-5
size: -

DNA: TGTGCCAGCAGCTTGAGACAGGGCTTAGCAGATACGCAGTATTTT
CDR3: CASSLRQGLADTQYF
V: TRBV7-2
D: TRBD1
J: TRBJ2-3
size: -

DNA: TGTGCCACCAGCAGAGAAAAGGGGGCGGGGATGGGCACTGAAGCTTTCTTT
CDR3: CATSREKGAGMGTEAFF
V: TRBV15
D: TRBD1
J: TRBJ1-1
size: -

DNA: TGCAGCGGGGCAGCGGGGCGAGAGACCCAGTACTTC
CDR3: CSGAAGRETQYF
V: TRBV29-1
D: TRBD2
J: TRBJ2-5
size: -

DNA: TGCGCCAGCAGCTTGAAGGGGTTTGGCCCCAACTCTGGGGCCAACGTCCTGACTTTC
CDR3: CASSLKGFGPNSGANVLTF
V: TRBV5-1
D: -
J: TRBJ2-6
size: -

DNA: TGCAGTGCTTCCCCTGGTGATGAGCAGTTCTTC
CDR3: CSASPGDEQFF
V: TRBV20-1
D: -
J: TRBJ2-1
size: few

DNA: TGCGCCAGCAGCTTGACGATGGGACGAGACACCGGGGAGCTGTTTTTT
CDR3: CASSLTMGRDTGELFF
V: TRBV5-1
D: -
J: TRBJ2-2
size: many

DNA: TGTGCCAGCAGCTGGGACGGGGGCCCCGCAGATACGCAGTATTTT
CDR3: CASSWDGGPADTQYF
V: TRBV5-5
D: -
J: TRBJ2-3
size: -

DNA: TGTGCCAGCAGTTTTTTGCGGGGCAGCTCTGGAAACACCATATATTTT
CDR3: CASSFLRGSSGNTIYF
V: TRBV28
D: -
J: TRBJ1-3
size: many

DNA: TGTGCCAGCAGCTTGGCCTCTGCCGAGCAGTACTTC
CDR3: CASSLASAEQYF
V: TRBV5-5
D: -
J: TRBJ2-7
size: many

DNA: TGTGCCAGCAGCTCGGTTGACAGGGAAGAGGTCTACGAGCAGTACTTC
CDR3: CASSSVDREEVYEQYF
V: TRBV7-9
D: TRBD1
J: TRBJ2-7
size: few

DNA: TGTGCCAGCAGCTACCAACGGACAGGGGAGGGGGAAAAACTGTTTTTT
CDR3: CASSYQRTGEGEKLFF
V: TRBV7-2
D: TRBD1
J: TRBJ1-4
size: -

DNA: TGCAGTGCTAAGTCGACTAGCTTTGCCTACGAGCAGTACTTC
CDR3: CSAKSTSFAYEQYF
V: TRBV20-1
D: TRBD2
J: TRBJ2-7
size: -

DNA: TGTGCCATCAGTGAGTCTCATACTAGCGGGGTTAATGAGCAGTTCTTC
CDR3: CAISESHTSGVNEQFF
V: TRBV10-3
D: TRBD2
J: TRBJ2-1
size: -

DNA: TGCGCCAGCAGCTTGAGGCGGGTGGATTCACCCCTCCACTTT
CDR3: CASSLRRVDSPLHF
V: TRBV5-1
D: -
J: TRBJ1-6
size: -

DNA: TGTGCCAGCAGCCCTCGCCCGACTAGCGGGCAAGAGACCCAGTACTTC
CDR3: CASSPRPTSGQETQYF
V: TRBV4-2
D: TRBD2
J: TRBJ2-5
size: few

DNA: TGCAGCGTTGAAGATGGGCACCGACAGTACTTC
CDR3: CSVEDGHRQYF
V: TRBV29-1
D: -
J: TRBJ2-7
size: -

DNA: TGTGCCAGCACCAGCGGAGGCAACGAGCAGTACTTC
CDR3: CASTSGGNEQYF
V: TRBV27
D: -
J: TRBJ2-7
size: few

DNA: TGCGCCAGCAGCCTTGGCGGGGTCGGGGATACGCAGTATTTT
CDR3: CASSLGGVGDTQYF
V: TRBV4-3
D: -
J: TRBJ2-3
size: once

DNA: TGTGCCAGCAGCTTAGTTCAACAGGGGGGCTACGAGCAGTACTTC
CDR3: CASSLVQQGGYEQYF
V: TRBV7-2
D: TRBD1
J: TRBJ2-7
size: few

DNA: TGTGCCAGCAGTTCGAACAGATTGTACGATGAGCAGTTCTTC
CDR3: CASSSNRLYDEQFF
V: TRBV12-3/TRBV12-4
D: -
J: TRBJ2-1
size: few

DNA: TGTGCCAGCAGTGGCAATCCCGGGACAGGGCTATCCGAGCAGTACTTC
CDR3: CASSGNPGTGLSEQYF
V: TRBV25-1
D: TRBD1
J: TRBJ2-7
size: -

DNA: TGTGCCAGCAGTTCGGGACAGCACCAAGAGACCCAGTACTTC
CDR3: CASSSGQHQETQYF
V: TRBV28
D: TRBD1
J: TRBJ2-5
size: few

DNA: TGTGCCAGCATCTTAAGTTCAGGGCCAGATACGCAGTATTTT
CDR3: CASILSSGPDTQYF
V: TRBV7-9
D: -
J: TRBJ2-3
size: -

DNA: TGTGCCAGCAGTTTAGGGGCGTTCACTGAAGCTTTCTTT
CDR3: CASSLGAFTEAFF
V: TRBV12-3/TRBV12-4
D: -
J: TRBJ1-1
size: -

DNA: TGCGCCAGCAGCCAGCCCGTTGGGGATGTTTACGGTGAGCAGTTCTTC
CDR3: CASSQPVGDVYGEQFF
V: TRBV4-3
D: -
J: TRBJ2-1
size: few

DNA: TGCAGCGTTGATCCCCCAAAGCGGGAGGGCTATGAGCAGTTCTTC
CDR3: CSVDPPKREGYEQFF
V: TRBV29-1
D: TRBD2
J: TRBJ2-1
size: few

DNA: TGTGCCAGCAGCCCGACGGGTCACAATCAGCCCCAGCATTTT
CDR3: CASSPTGHNQPQHF
V: TRBV7-9
D: -
J: TRBJ1-5
size: -

DNA: TGTGCCAGCAGTTACCTCGGCAATCAGCCCCAGCATTTT
CDR3: CASSYLGNQPQHF
V: TRBV6-5
D: -
J: TRBJ1-5
size: few

DNA: TGTGCCAGCAGCCCCGGGACTAGCGGGAATGAGCAGTTCTTC
CDR3: CASSPGTSGNEQFF
V: TRBV7-2
D: TRBD2
J: TRBJ2-1
size: few

DNA: TGCAGTGCTAGAACTTTCCAGGGGGTGCCTGGCGAGCAGTACTTC
CDR3: CSARTFQGVPGEQYF
V: TRBV20-1
D: TRBD1
J: TRBJ2-7
size: few

DNA: TGTGCCAGCAGTCGACCGGGGCAAGGGAATCAGCCCCAGCATTTT
CDR3: CASSRPGQGNQPQHF
V: TRBV28
D: -
J: TRBJ1-5
size: many

DNA: TGTGCCAGCAGCCCGAACTCTCTGGGGCAGCCCCAGCATTTT
CDR3: CASSPNSLGQPQHF
V: TRBV4-2
D: -
J: TRBJ1-5
size: -

DNA: TGTGCCAGCAGTCCGAGACAGGGGGCTTCCTACGAGCAGTACTTC
CDR3: CASSPRQGASYEQYF
V: TRBV28
D: TRBD1
J: TRBJ2-7
size: few

DNA: TGCAGTGCTATGGATCTGTTTTACGGCGGTTCCTACGAGCAGTACTTC
CDR3: CSAMDLFYGGSYEQYF
V: TRBV20-1
D: -
J: TRBJ2-7
size: -

DNA: TGTGCCATCAGTGAGGGGATAGTAGCTTTCTTT
CDR3: CAISEGIVAFF
V: TRBV10-3
D: -
J: TRBJ1-1
size: -

DNA: TGTGCCAGCAGTTTCGCAATATCGTCCGGAGACGTGTCTGATACGCAGTATTTT
CDR3: CASSFAISSGDVSDTQYF
V: TRBV6-2/TRBV6-3
D: -
J: TRBJ2-3
size: few

DNA: TGTGCCAGCATTAGGGGCAGGGGAAGATCTGGGGCCAACGTCCTGACTTTC
CDR3: CASIRGRGRSGANVLTF
V: TRBV28
D: -
J: TRBJ2-6
size: -

DNA: TGCGCCAGCAGCTATAGGTACCAAGAGACCCAGTACTTC
CDR3: CASSYRYQETQYF
V: TRBV5-1
D: -
J: TRBJ2-5
size: few

DNA: TGTGCCAGCAGCACACCGTTGGCGTACGAGCAGTACTTC
CDR3: CASSTPLAYEQYF
V: TRBV7-9
D: -
J: TRBJ2-7
size: -

DNA: TGTGCCATCAGTGAGACCCGGCAGTCGGTGAACACCGGGGAGCTGTTTTTT
CDR3: CAISETRQSVNTGELFF
V: TRBV10-3
D: -
J: TRBJ2-2
size: few

DNA: TGTGCCAGCAGAGATTGGGGGGCCTCCTACAATGAGCAGTTCTTC
CDR3: CASRDWGASYNEQFF
V: TRBV25-1
D: -
J: TRBJ2-1
size: -

DNA: TGTGCCAGCAGCTCCCTAGGGAGGGACTATGGCTACACCTTC
CDR3: CASSSLGRDYGYTF
V: TRBV5-4
D: -
J: TRBJ1-2
size: few

DNA: TGTGCCAGCAGCCGGGAGGATACGCAGTATTTT
CDR3: CASSREDTQYF
V: TRBV5-5
D: -
J: TRBJ2-3
size: -

DNA: TGTACCAGCCAGGGAAAAGGGACTGAAGCTTTCTTT
CDR3: CTSQGKGTEAFF
V: TRBV6-6
D: -
J: TRBJ1-1
size: -

DNA: TGCGCCAGCAGCTTAAGCGGGGGGCTAATCTACGAGCAGTACTTC
CDR3: CASSLSGGLIYEQYF
V: TRBV5-1
D: TRBD2
J: TRBJ2-7
size: -

DNA: TGTGCCATTGCCACTAGCGGCACAGATACGCAGTATTTT
CDR3: CAIATSGTDTQYF
V: TRBV10-3
D: TRBD2
J: TRBJ2-3
size: few

DNA: TGTGCCAGCAACGCCACTGAAGCTTTCTTT
CDR3: CASNATEAFF
V: TRBV6-5
D: -
J: TRBJ1-1
size: few

DNA: TGTGCCAGCTCACAGGTGATGGTTCAGGGAGGGCCTGAAGCTTTCTTT
CDR3: CASSQVMVQGGPEAFF
V: TRBV18
D: -
J: TRBJ1-1
size: -

DNA: TGTGCCAGCAGCTTCGGATTTGATAACTATGGCTACACCTTC
CDR3: CASSFGFDNYGYTF
V: TRBV5-6
D: -
J: TRBJ1-2
size: -

DNA: TGCGCCAGCAGCCAACGCGACAGGGGGATCGGCACTGAAGCTTTCTTT
CDR3: CASSQRDRGIGTEAFF
V: TRBV4-1
D: TRBD1
J: TRBJ1-1
size: -

DNA: TGTGCCAGCAGTCTCCGGGCGACTCCGCAGTACTTC
CDR3: CASSLRATPQYF
V: TRBV6-2/TRBV6-3
D: -
J: TRBJ2-7
size: -

DNA: TGCAGCGGGACCCGGGGGAAGTACGAGCAGTACTTC
CDR3: CSGTRGKYEQYF
V: TRBV29-1
D: -
J: TRBJ2-7
size: few

DNA: TGCGCCAGCAGTGACAGCCCCCAGTACACAGATACGCAGTATTTT
CDR3: CASSDSPQYTDTQYF
V: TRBV10-2
D: -
J: TRBJ2-3
size: -

DNA: TGCGCCAGCAGCCAAGGGGACAACCCCCGGGATACGCAGTATTTT
CDR3: CASSQGDNPRDTQYF
V: TRBV4-3
D: -
J: TRBJ2-3
size: -

DNA: TGCGCCAGCAGCCAAGCATTCAGGGAAGCCTACGAGCAGTACTTC
CDR3: CASSQAFREAYEQYF
V: TRBV4-3
D: -
J: TRBJ2-7
size: -